This TCR beta chain was observed in a study of cytomegalovirus exposure and HLA in healthy donors. General study points: Across donors, most TCRs were seen rarely, yet some public ones were widespread.

The CDR3 has 11 amino acids. Trimming took 7 bases from V and 11 from J, leaving 14 bases between them. Germline V gene lookup returns CDR1 MNHEY and CDR2 SMNVEV (reference sequence). Remarks on this clone: The antigen is undetermined.

The protocol was immunoSEQ multiplex PCR, while the TCRdb copy is restricted to in-frame clones and leaves out a portion. Among about 56,000 clones, 75% to 90% were seen once, and the ten largest hold roughly 14%. This clonotype originated in a woman between 18 and 29 years old in good health and CMV-seronegative. The sample taken for sequencing was PBMCs. The chain recombines TRBV27 with TRBJ1-1, with D hard to call. The CDR3 reads CASKMECTAFF. CDR3 in DNA: TGTGCCAGCAAAATGGAGTGTACGGCTTTCTTT.